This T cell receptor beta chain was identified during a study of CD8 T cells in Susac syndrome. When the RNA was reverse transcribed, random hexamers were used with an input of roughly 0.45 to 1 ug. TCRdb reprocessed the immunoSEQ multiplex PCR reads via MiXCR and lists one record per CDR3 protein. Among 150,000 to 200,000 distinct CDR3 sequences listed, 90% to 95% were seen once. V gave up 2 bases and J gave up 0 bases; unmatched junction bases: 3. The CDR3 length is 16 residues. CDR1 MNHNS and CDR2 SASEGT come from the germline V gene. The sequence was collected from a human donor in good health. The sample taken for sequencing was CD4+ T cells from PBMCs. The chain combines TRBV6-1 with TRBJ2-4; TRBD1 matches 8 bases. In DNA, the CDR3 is TGTGCCAGCAGTGAAAGACAGGGGCTAGCCAAAAACATTCAGTACTTC. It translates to CASSERQGLAKNIQYF.